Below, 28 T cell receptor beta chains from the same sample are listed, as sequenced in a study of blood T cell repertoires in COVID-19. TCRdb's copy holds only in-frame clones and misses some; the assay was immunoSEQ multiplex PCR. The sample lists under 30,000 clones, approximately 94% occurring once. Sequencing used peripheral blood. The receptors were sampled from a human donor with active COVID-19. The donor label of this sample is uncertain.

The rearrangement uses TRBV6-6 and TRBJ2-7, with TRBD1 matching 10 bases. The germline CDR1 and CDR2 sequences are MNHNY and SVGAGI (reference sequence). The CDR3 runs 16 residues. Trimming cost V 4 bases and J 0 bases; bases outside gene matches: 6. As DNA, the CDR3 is TGTGCCAGCAGTTCCTCCGGGACAGGGGTCTCCTACGAGCAGTACTTC. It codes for CASSSSGTGVSYEQYF.

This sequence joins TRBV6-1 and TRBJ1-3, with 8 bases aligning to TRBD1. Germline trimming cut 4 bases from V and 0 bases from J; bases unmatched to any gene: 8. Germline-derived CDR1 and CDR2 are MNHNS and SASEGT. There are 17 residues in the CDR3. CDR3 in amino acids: CASSARDRYLSGNTIYF. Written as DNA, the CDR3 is TGTGCCAGCAGTGCCCGGGACAGGTACCTCTCTGGAAACACCATATATTTT.

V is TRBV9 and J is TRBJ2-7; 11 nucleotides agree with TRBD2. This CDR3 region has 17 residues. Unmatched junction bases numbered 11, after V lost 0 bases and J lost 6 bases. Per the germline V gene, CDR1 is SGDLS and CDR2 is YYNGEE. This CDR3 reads CASSVELAGGPGGEQYF. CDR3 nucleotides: TGTGCCAGCAGCGTAGAGTTAGCGGGAGGGCCAGGTGGCGAGCAGTACTTC.

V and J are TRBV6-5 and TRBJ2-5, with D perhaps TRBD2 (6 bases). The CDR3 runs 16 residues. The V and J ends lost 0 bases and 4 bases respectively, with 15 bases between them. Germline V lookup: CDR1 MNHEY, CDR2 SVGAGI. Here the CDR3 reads CASSYSEGRRGETQYF. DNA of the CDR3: TGTGCCAGCAGTTACTCGGAGGGGAGACGAGGAGAGACCCAGTACTTC.

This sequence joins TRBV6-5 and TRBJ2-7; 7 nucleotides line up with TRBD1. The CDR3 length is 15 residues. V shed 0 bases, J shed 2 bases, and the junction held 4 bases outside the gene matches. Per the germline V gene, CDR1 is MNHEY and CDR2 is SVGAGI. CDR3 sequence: CASSYSGTATYEQYF. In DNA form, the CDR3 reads TGTGCCAGCAGTTACTCTGGGACAGCAACCTACGAGCAGTACTTC.

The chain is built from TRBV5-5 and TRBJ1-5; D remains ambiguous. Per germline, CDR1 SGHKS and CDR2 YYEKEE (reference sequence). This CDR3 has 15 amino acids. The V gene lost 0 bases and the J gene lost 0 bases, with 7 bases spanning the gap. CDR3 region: CASSLDSYSNQPQHF. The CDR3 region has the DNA TGTGCCAGCAGCTTGGACAGTTATAGCAATCAGCCCCAGCATTTT.

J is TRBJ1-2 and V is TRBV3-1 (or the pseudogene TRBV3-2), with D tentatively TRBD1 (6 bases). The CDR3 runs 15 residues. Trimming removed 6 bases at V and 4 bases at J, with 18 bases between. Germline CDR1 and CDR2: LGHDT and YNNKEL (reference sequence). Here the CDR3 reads CASRKRDRDTYGYTF. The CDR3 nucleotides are TGTGCCAGCAGAAAAAGAGATCGGGACACCTATGGCTACACCTTC.

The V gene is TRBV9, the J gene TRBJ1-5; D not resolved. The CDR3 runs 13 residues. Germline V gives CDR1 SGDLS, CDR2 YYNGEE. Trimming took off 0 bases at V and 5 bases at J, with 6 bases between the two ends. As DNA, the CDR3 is TGTGCCAGCAGCGTAGCTATCGATCAGCCCCAGCATTTT. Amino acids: CASSVAIDQPQHF.

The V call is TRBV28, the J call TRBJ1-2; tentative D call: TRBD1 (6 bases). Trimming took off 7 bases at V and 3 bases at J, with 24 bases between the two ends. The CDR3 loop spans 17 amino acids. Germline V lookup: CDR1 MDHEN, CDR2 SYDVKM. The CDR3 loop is CASISGGGRPDDYGYTF. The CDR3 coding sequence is TGTGCCAGCATTTCCGGCGGGGGGCGACCGGACGACTATGGCTACACCTTC.

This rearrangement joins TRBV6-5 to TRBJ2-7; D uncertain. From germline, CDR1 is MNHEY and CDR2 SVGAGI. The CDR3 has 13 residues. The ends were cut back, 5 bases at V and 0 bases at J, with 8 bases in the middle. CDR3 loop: CASSPFSSYEQYF. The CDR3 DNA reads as TGTGCCAGCAGTCCGTTTAGCTCCTACGAGCAGTACTTC.

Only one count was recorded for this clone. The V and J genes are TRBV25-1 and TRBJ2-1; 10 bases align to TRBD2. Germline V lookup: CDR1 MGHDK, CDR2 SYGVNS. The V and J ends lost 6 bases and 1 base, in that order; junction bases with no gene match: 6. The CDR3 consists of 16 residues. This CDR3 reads CASSPRTSGSYNEQFF. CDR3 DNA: TGTGCCAGCAGCCCCCGGACTAGCGGTTCCTACAATGAGCAGTTCTTC.

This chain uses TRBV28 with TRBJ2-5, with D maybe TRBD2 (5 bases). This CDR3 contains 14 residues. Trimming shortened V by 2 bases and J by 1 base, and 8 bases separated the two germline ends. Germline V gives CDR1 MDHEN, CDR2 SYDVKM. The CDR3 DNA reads TGTGCCAGCAGTTTAGGAGGTACCCAAGAGACCCAGTACTTC. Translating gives CASSLGGTQETQYF. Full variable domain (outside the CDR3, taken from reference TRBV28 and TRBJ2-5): DVKVTQSSRYLVKRTGEKVFLECVQDMDHENMFWYRQDPGLGLRLIYFSYDVKMKEKGDIPEGYSVSREKKERFSLILESASTNQTSMYLCASSLGGTQETQYFGPGTRLLVL.

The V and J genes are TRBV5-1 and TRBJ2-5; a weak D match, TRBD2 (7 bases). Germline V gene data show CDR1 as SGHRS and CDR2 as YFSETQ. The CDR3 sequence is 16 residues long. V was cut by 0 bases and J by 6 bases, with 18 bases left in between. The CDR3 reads CASSLVPGGVGQTQYF. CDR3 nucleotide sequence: TGCGCCAGCAGCTTGGTCCCGGGGGGCGTAGGGCAGACCCAGTACTTC.

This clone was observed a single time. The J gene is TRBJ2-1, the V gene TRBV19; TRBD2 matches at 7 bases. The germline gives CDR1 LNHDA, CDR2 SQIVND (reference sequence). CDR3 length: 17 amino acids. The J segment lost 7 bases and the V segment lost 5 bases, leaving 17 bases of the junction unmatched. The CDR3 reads CASSAVLREPGRNEQFF. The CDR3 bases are TGTGCCAGTAGTGCCGTGTTGCGGGAGCCGGGTCGGAATGAGCAGTTCTTC.

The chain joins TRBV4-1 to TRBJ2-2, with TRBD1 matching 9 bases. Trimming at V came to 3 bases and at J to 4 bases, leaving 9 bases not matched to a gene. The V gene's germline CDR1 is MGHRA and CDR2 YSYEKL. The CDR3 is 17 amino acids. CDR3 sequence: CASSHYPGQGFTGELFF. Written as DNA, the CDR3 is TGCGCCAGCAGCCATTATCCGGGACAGGGCTTCACCGGGGAGCTGTTTTTT.

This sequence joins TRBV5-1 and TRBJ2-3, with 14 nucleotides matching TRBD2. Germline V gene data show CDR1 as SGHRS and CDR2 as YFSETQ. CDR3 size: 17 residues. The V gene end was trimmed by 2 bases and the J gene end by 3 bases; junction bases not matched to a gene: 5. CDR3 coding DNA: TGCGCCAGCAGCTTAGGACTAGCGGGGGGCCCTACAGATACGCAGTATTTT. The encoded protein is CASSLGLAGGPTDTQYF.

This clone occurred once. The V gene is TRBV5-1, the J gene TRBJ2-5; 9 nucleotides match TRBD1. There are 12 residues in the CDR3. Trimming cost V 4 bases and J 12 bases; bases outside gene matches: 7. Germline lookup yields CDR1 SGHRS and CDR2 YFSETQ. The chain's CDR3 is CASSPQGAAEYF. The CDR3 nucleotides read TGCGCCAGCAGCCCACAGGGGGCGGCGGAGTACTTC.

CDR3 in DNA: TGTGCCAGCAGCGGCCGGGACTCTAGCAATCAGCCCCAGCATTTT. Protein sequence: CASSGRDSSNQPQHF. The rearrangement uses TRBV9 and TRBJ1-5; tentative D call: TRBD1 (5 bases). The V gene's germline CDR1 is SGDLS and CDR2 YYNGEE. Trimming cost V 3 bases and J 0 bases, with 10 bases left between them. CDR3 size: 15 residues.

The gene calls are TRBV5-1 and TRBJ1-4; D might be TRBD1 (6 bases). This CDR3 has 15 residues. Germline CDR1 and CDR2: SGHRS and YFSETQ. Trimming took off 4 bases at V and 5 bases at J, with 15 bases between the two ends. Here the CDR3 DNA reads TGCGCCAGCAGCCTCGTGACAGGTGTAAATGAAAAACTGTTTTTT. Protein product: CASSLVTGVNEKLFF.

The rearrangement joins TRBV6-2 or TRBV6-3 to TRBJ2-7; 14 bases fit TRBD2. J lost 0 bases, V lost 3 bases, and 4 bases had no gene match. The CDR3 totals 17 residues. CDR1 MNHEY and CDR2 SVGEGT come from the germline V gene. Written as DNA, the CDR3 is TGTGCCAGCAGTTATCGACTAGCGGGAGGGCCCTCCTACGAGCAGTACTTC. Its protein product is CASSYRLAGGPSYEQYF.

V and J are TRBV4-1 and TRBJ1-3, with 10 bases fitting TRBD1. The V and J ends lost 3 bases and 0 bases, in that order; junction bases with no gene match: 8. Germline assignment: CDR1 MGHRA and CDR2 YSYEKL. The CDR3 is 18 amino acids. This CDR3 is CASSHVPGQGSSGNTIYF. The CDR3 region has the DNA TGCGCCAGCAGCCATGTACCGGGACAGGGGAGCTCTGGAAACACCATATATTTT.

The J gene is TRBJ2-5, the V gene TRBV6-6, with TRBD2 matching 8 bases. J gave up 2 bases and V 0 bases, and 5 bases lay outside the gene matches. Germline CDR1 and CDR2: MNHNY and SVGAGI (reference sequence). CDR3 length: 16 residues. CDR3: CASSYSLAGSQETQYF. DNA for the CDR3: TGTGCCAGCAGTTACTCCCTAGCGGGCTCTCAAGAGACCCAGTACTTC.

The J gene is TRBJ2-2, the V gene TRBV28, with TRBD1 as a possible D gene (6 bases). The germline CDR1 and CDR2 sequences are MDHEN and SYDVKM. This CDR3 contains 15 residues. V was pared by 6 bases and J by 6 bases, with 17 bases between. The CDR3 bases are TGTGCCAGCAGCCCAACAGGGTTGAAGGCCGGGGAGCTGTTTTTT. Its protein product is CASSPTGLKAGELFF.

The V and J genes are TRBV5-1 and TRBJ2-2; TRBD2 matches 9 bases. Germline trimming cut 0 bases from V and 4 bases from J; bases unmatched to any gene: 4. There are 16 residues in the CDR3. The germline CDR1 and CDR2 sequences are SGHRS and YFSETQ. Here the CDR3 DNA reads TGCGCCAGCAGCTTGGACGGCGGGAGGGGCACCGGGGAGCTGTTTTTT. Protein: CASSLDGGRGTGELFF.

CDR3 protein: CASSLSPSTDTQYF. The DNA of the CDR3 is TGTGCCAGCAGCTTATCCCCTAGCACAGATACGCAGTATTTT. The chain employs TRBV11-3 and TRBJ2-3; D call uncertain. V was cut by 2 bases and J by 0 bases, with 6 bases left in between. Germline CDR1 reads SGHNT; CDR2 reads YENEEA. CDR3 length: 14 amino acids.

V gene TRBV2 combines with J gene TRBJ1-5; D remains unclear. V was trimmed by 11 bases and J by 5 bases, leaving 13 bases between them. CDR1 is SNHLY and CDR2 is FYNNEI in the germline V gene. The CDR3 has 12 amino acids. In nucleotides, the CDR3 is TGTGCCGGAGGAGACGGAGATCAGCCCCAGCATTTT. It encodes CAGGDGDQPQHF.

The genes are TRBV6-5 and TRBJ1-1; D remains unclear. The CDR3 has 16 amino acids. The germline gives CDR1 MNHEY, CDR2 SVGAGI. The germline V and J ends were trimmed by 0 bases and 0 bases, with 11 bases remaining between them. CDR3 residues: CASSYSNKIMNTEAFF. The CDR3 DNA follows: TGTGCCAGCAGTTACTCGAACAAAATTATGAACACTGAAGCTTTCTTT.

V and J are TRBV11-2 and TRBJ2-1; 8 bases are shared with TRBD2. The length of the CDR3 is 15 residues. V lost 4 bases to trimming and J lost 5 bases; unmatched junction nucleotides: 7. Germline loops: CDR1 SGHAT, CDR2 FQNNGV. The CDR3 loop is CASSSRLAKDNEQFF. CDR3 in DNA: TGTGCCAGCAGCTCCCGACTAGCGAAGGACAATGAGCAGTTCTTC.